The rows below give T cell receptor beta chains drawn from one sample of a study of OX40 agonist ivuxolimab in advanced cancers. Assay: immunoSEQ multiplex PCR; the TCRdb copy retains only in-frame clones and omits some. The sample contains about 80,000 clones, roughly 88% of which appear only once. The sample consisted of CD4+ or CD8+ T cells sorted from blood, taken in a trial of the OX40 agonist ivuxolimab. These receptors were taken from an adult with an advanced solid tumor such as melanoma, head and neck, liver or kidney cancer. The CDR3 runs from the conserved cysteine through the conserved F or W. A D gene is named only where the DNA matches it firmly.

d_call j_call v_call cdr3_nt cdr3_aa
TRBD1 TRBJ1-4 TRBV28 TGTGCCAGCAGTCCTACAGGGGGCGCGAATGAAAAACTGTTTTTT CASSPTGGANEKLFF
- TRBJ2-5 TRBV2 TGTGCCAGCAGTGGAAGTGGAGGCCAAGGGGGTGGGACCCAGTACTTC CASSGSGGQGGGTQYF
TRBD1 TRBJ1-3 TRBV18 TGTGCCAGCTCAGTTCAGACAGGGGTCTACGGAAACACCATATATTTT CASSVQTGVYGNTIYF
TRBD2 TRBJ2-7 TRBV15 TGTGCCACCAGCAGAGGGCTAGCGGGAGTTCCGGGCGAGCAGTACTTC CATSRGLAGVPGEQYF
TRBD1 TRBJ2-5 TRBV7-3 TGTGCCAGCAGCTTATGGGGGACAGGGGAAGAGACCCAGTACTTC CASSLWGTGEETQYF
TRBD2 TRBJ2-2 TRBV7-3 TGTGCCAGCAGCTCTAGCGGACCGAACACCGGGGAGCTGTTTTTT CASSSSGPNTGELFF
TRBD2 TRBJ2-2 TRBV7-8 TGTGCCAGCAGCTCCGTCGGGGGGGCGAACACCGGGGAGCTGTTTTTT CASSSVGGANTGELFF
- TRBJ2-7 TRBV28 TGTGCCACCAGAAGTCCCTACGAGCAGTACTTC CATRSPYEQYF
TRBD1 TRBJ2-7 TRBV11-2 TGTGCCAGCAGCTTAGGGACAGGGGGCTTCTACGAGCAGTACTTC CASSLGTGGFYEQYF
- TRBJ2-2 TRBV4-3 TGCGCCAGCAGCCAAGATTATGGGCCGGGATACACCGGGGAGCTGTTTTTT CASSQDYGPGYTGELFF
- TRBJ2-1 TRBV10-3 TGTGCCATCAGGAGACTAGATGTTAATGAGCAGTTCTTC CAIRRLDVNEQFF
- TRBJ2-3 TRBV28 TGTGCCAGCAGCGCGCCCCCTAGCACAGATACGCAGTATTTT CASSAPPSTDTQYF
- TRBJ1-5 TRBV7-2 TGTGCCAGCAGCTTAGTCGGGGGGAGCGGTCAGCCCCAGCATTTT CASSLVGGSGQPQHF
- TRBJ1-5 TRBV6-4 TGTGCCAGCAGTGGGGAATTCGGAACTCAGCCCCAGCATTTT CASSGEFGTQPQHF
- TRBJ1-1 TRBV19 TGTGCCAGTAAGGGAGTCATGAACACTGAAGCTTTCTTT CASKGVMNTEAFF
- TRBJ2-2 TRBV6-5 TGTGCCAGCAGCCCTCTAATGGGGGCCGGGGAGCTGTTTTTT CASSPLMGAGELFF